This is a list of T cell receptor beta chains from one sample in a study of OX40 agonist ivuxolimab in advanced cancers. Repertoires were generated with immunoSEQ multiplex PCR, while TCRdb's copy carries only in-frame clones and drops some. The repertoire has about 23,000 clones, 75% to 85% of them found once; the top ten carry about 2%. The starting material was CD4+ or CD8+ T cells sorted from blood, obtained in a trial of the OX40 agonist ivuxolimab. Receptors originate from an adult with an advanced solid tumor such as melanoma, head and neck, liver or kidney cancer. The CDR3 runs from the conserved cysteine through the conserved F or W. A D gene is named only where the DNA matches it firmly. Not every row has a clone size; where given, it reads once, few, many or a size class.

D gene	clone size	V gene	J gene	CDR3 protein	CDR3 DNA
TRBD1	.	TRBV6-5	TRBJ1-2	CASSLRGTVISGYTF	TGTGCCAGCAGTCTCCGCGGGACAGTGATATCTGGCTACACCTTC
TRBD1	.	TRBV2	TRBJ2-3	CASRDRVRADTQYF	TGTGCCAGCAGGGACAGGGTCAGAGCAGATACGCAGTATTTT
.	.	TRBV7-8	TRBJ1-1	CASSSFGGRNTEAFF	TGTGCCAGCAGCTCATTTGGGGGTAGGAACACTGAAGCTTTCTTT
TRBD2	once	TRBV6-5	TRBJ2-2	CASSYSASGTTGELFF	TGTGCCAGCAGTTACTCGGCTAGCGGGACGACCGGGGAGCTGTTTTTT
TRBD2	.	TRBV5-1	TRBJ2-1	CASSLRTSGGLGLYNEQFF	TGCGCCAGCAGCTTGAGGACTAGCGGGGGCCTAGGCCTCTACAATGAGCAGTTCTTC
.	.	TRBV28	TRBJ1-3	CAIVGDSGNTIYF	TGTGCCATCGTGGGCGACTCTGGAAACACCATATATTTT
TRBD1	.	TRBV6-5	TRBJ2-5	CASGRGRGETQYF	TGTGCCAGCGGCAGGGGGCGCGGGGAGACCCAGTACTTC
TRBD1	once	TRBV27	TRBJ2-7	CASSYRDRAYEQYF	TGTGCCAGCAGTTACCGGGACAGAGCCTACGAGCAGTACTTC
.	.	TRBV5-6	TRBJ1-3	CASSLWNSGNTIYF	TGTGCCAGCAGCTTGTGGAACTCTGGAAACACCATATATTTT
.	.	TRBV19	TRBJ1-2	CASNTEDGFNRDGYTF	TGTGCCAGCAACACTGAGGACGGCTTCAATAGGGATGGCTACACCTTC
.	.	TRBV2	TRBJ1-5	CASRVDSTSNQPQHF	TGTGCCAGCAGGGTGGACAGTACTAGCAATCAGCCCCAGCATTTT
.	.	TRBV28	TRBJ2-7	CASSSHDSYEQYF	TGTGCCAGCAGTAGTCATGACAGCTACGAGCAGTACTTC
.	.	TRBV27	TRBJ1-2	CASSSLQPLQERYGYTF	TGTGCCAGCAGTTCCCTACAACCCCTCCAGGAGCGCTATGGCTACACCTTC
TRBD1	few	TRBV28	TRBJ1-1	CASSSGQGDTEAFF	TGTGCCAGCAGTTCGGGACAGGGGGACACTGAAGCTTTCTTT
.	.	TRBV7-2	TRBJ1-6	CASSSQGSYNSPLHF	TGTGCCAGCAGCTCGCAGGGCTCCTATAATTCACCCCTCCACTTT
.	.	TRBV5-1	TRBJ1-5	CASKEWAGRNQPQHF	TGCGCCAGCAAAGAGTGGGCAGGGAGGAATCAGCCCCAGCATTTT
.	.	TRBV28	TRBJ2-7	CASSLRGAVYEQYF	TGTGCCAGCAGTTTAAGGGGGGCTGTCTACGAGCAGTACTTC
.	.	TRBV6-1	TRBJ2-7	CASSDPNLSYEQYF	TGTGCCAGCAGTGACCCAAACCTCTCCTACGAGCAGTACTTC
.	.	TRBV14	TRBJ2-7	CASSQDFIPSGALTYEQYF	TGTGCCAGCAGCCAAGATTTCATCCCATCGGGAGCCCTTACCTACGAGCAGTACTTC
.	.	TRBV5-6	TRBJ1-1	CASSYTKNTEAFF	TGTGCTAGCAGCTATACAAAGAACACTGAAGCTTTCTTT
.	once	TRBV5-6	TRBJ1-1	CASSLWNTEAFF	TGTGCCAGCAGCTTGTGGAACACTGAAGCTTTCTTT
.	few	TRBV18	TRBJ2-7	CASSPGGRGFYEQYF	TGTGCCAGCTCACCAGGGGGGCGCGGGTTCTACGAGCAGTACTTC
.	.	TRBV7-2	TRBJ1-1	CASSPPPKNTEAFF	TGTGCCAGCAGTCCCCCTCCAAAGAACACTGAAGCTTTCTTT
TRBD2	.	TRBV29-1	TRBJ2-3	CSVGGAGDNTDTQYF	TGCAGCGTTGGGGGAGCGGGAGATAACACAGATACGCAGTATTTT
.	.	TRBV7-2	TRBJ1-6	CASSLGGGDNSPLHF	TGTGCCAGCAGCTTAGGCGGGGGGGATAATTCACCCCTCCACTTT
.	.	TRBV7-2	TRBJ2-1	CASRPPGPPMENEQFF	TGTGCCAGCAGGCCCCCGGGCCCCCCCATGGAAAATGAGCAGTTCTTC
.	.	TRBV4-1	TRBJ2-1	CASSLTRGQETWFF	TGCGCCAGCAGCCTCACGAGGGGCCAGGAGACGTGGTTCTTC
.	.	TRBV7-3	TRBJ2-3	CASSLTPGTDTQYF	TGTGCCAGCAGCTTAACACCAGGCACAGATACGCAGTATTTT
TRBD1	.	TRBV27	TRBJ2-1	CASSPSRDRGWDEQFF	TGTGCCAGCAGTCCGTCCCGGGACAGGGGATGGGATGAGCAGTTCTTC
.	.	TRBV5-1	TRBJ1-1	CASSPDVNTEAFF	TGCGCCAGCAGCCCAGATGTGAACACTGAAGCTTTCTTT
TRBD2	.	TRBV10-3	TRBJ2-5	CAISDSLAGVETQYF	TGTGCCATCAGTGATAGTCTAGCGGGAGTGGAGACCCAGTACTTC
TRBD1	few	TRBV19	TRBJ2-2	CASIDPGQGAGELFF	TGTGCCAGTATAGATCCCGGACAGGGGGCCGGGGAGCTGTTTTTT
.	.	TRBV5-1	TRBJ2-7	CASSLGGVQSYEQYF	TGCGCCAGCAGCTTAGGAGGGGTCCAATCCTACGAGCAGTACTTC
.	.	TRBV18	TRBJ2-5	CASSPEGDLSETQYF	TGTGCCAGCTCACCAGAGGGAGATTTGTCCGAGACCCAGTACTTC
.	.	TRBV7-2	TRBJ1-5	CASSRLQGTQPQHF	TGTGCCAGCAGCCGCTTGCAAGGGACTCAGCCCCAGCATTTT
.	.	TRBV5-1	TRBJ1-4	CASSLWGASNEKLFF	TGCGCCAGCAGCTTATGGGGGGCCTCTAATGAAAAACTGTTTTTT
.	.	TRBV11-2	TRBJ2-1	CASSDPGATPGNEQFF	TGTGCCAGCAGCGACCCGGGAGCGACTCCAGGCAATGAGCAGTTCTTC
TRBD1	.	TRBV6-5	TRBJ1-1	CASSYATGAGREAFF	TGTGCCAGCAGTTACGCGACAGGGGCCGGTCGCGAAGCTTTCTTT
TRBD2	few	TRBV18	TRBJ2-7	CASSSRQGGRLAGGPSSYEQYF	TGTGCCAGCTCATCAAGACAGGGCGGGAGACTAGCGGGAGGGCCGAGCTCCTACGAGCAGTACTTC
.	.	TRBV7-3	TRBJ2-3	CASSLWGFSTDTQYF	TGTGCCAGCAGCTTGTGGGGGTTCAGCACAGATACGCAGTATTTT
TRBD1	.	TRBV9	TRBJ1-2	CASSVERDSFRYTF	TGTGCCAGCAGCGTAGAACGGGACAGCTTTCGCTACACCTTC
.	once	TRBV7-3	TRBJ1-3	CASSPRRTEPTSGGYTIYF	TGTGCCAGCAGCCCCCGAAGGACCGAACCTACGAGCGGTGGCTACACCATATATTTT
TRBD1	few	TRBV6-6	TRBJ1-5	CASRQTGLQPQHF	TGTGCCAGCAGACAGACAGGGCTGCAGCCCCAGCATTTT
.	.	TRBV27	TRBJ1-4	CASSSRRTNEKLFF	TGTGCCAGCAGTAGCAGAAGGACTAATGAAAAACTGTTTTTT
TRBD1	.	TRBV30	TRBJ1-2	CAWGSQGGAYGYTF	TGTGCCTGGGGGTCACAGGGGGGCGCGTATGGCTACACCTTC
.	.	TRBV7-2	TRBJ2-7	CASSPQRHEQYF	TGTGCCAGCAGCCCCCAACGGCACGAGCAGTACTTC
.	.	TRBV18	TRBJ2-7	CASSPRGKTYEQYF	TGTGCCAGCTCACCCAGGGGTAAGACCTACGAGCAGTACTTC